Each of the 18 T cell receptor beta chains below was sequenced from the same sample in a study of CD8+ T cells in alopecia areata. As the sequencing template, cDNA was produced by extracting RNA and reverse transcribing it. Generated by immunoSEQ multiplex PCR, the TCRdb table keeps only in-frame clones and is missing some. The sample lists about 290,000 clones, roughly 64% seen once, with roughly 1.8% in the top ten. Treatment in this sample: oral pan-JAK inhibitor, 5-10 mg twice daily. This material consisted of CD4+ T cells sorted from blood, taken at week 24, from a patient treated with tofacitinib. All receptors derive from a human donor with alopecia areata.

The CDR3 nucleotides read TGCGCCAGCAGCCCAGCTGGGTGGAACACTGAAGCTTTCTTT. It specifies CASSPAGWNTEAFF. The rearrangement links TRBV4-1 to TRBJ1-1; D remains ambiguous. V lost 4 bases and J lost 1, with 10 bases in between. This CDR3 is built from 14 residues. CDR1 is MGHRA and CDR2 is YSYEKL in the germline V gene.

The chain recombines TRBV2 with TRBJ1-5, with D uncertain. V was pared by 5 bases and J by 3 bases, with 11 bases between. The CDR3 runs 14 residues. Germline V gene data show CDR1 as SNHLY and CDR2 as FYNNEI. The CDR3 bases are TGTGCCAGCAGTCAGGAGCACGTCAATCAGCCCCAGCATTTT. Its protein is CASSQEHVNQPQHF.

J is TRBJ2-1 and V is TRBV15, with 9 nucleotides matching TRBD1. The CDR3 runs 15 residues. V lost 4 bases and J lost 2; bases outside the gene matches: 3. Germline loops: CDR1 LNHNV, CDR2 YYDKDF (reference sequence). CDR3 region: CATSIDRGAYNEQFF. CDR3 bases: TGTGCCACCAGCATCGACAGGGGGGCCTACAATGAGCAGTTCTTC.

The chain is built from TRBV7-9 and TRBJ2-1; TRBD1 agrees at 7 bases. Trimming at V came to 4 bases and at J to 3 bases, leaving 6 bases not matched to a gene. Germline V lookup: CDR1 SEHNR, CDR2 FQNEAQ (reference sequence). This CDR3 contains 15 residues. This chain's CDR3 is CASSYRQGDYNEQFF. The CDR3 nucleotides read TGTGCCAGCAGCTACCGACAGGGCGACTACAATGAGCAGTTCTTC.

This clone was picked up a small number of times. The rearrangement links TRBV9 to TRBJ2-7, with D tentatively TRBD1 or TRBD2 (5 bases each). Deletions cut 0 bases from V and 7 bases from J, with 14 bases between. CDR1 and CDR2 from the germline V gene are SGDLS and YYNGEE. This CDR3 spans 14 amino acids. The CDR3 DNA reads TGTGCCAGCAGCGTAGCCGGGACGCCTACAGAGCAGTACTTC. It translates to CASSVAGTPTEQYF.

V and J are TRBV30 and TRBJ1-1, with D uncertain. The germline V gene has CDR1 GTSNPN and CDR2 SVGIG (reference sequence). The CDR3 is made up of 13 amino acids. The V end was cut by 0 bases, the J end by 7 bases, with 12 bases between. CDR3 DNA: TGTGCCTGGAGTGTACGCGGGAGGCGTGAAGCTTTCTTT. Amino acid sequence: CAWSVRGRREAFF.

The V and J genes are TRBV4-2 and TRBJ2-7; D may correspond to TRBD1 or TRBD2 (5 bases each). The CDR3 runs 16 residues. Deletions cut 1 base from V and 6 bases from J, with 19 bases between. Per the germline V gene, CDR1 is LGHNA and CDR2 is YNFKEQ. CDR3 DNA sequence: TGTGCCAGCAGCCAAGGATTCGGGACGAGAAAGGGCGAGCAGTACTTC. Translated, it gives CASSQGFGTRKGEQYF.

The rearrangement links TRBV7-2 to TRBJ2-5; 11 nucleotides line up with TRBD1. Germline CDR1 and CDR2: SGHTA and FQGNSA. V was clipped by 1 base and J by 6 bases; unmatched bases: 4. The CDR3 has 15 amino acids. Here the CDR3 DNA reads TGTGCCAGCAGCTTAGGGGACAGGGGGGCCAAGACCCAGTACTTC. Its protein product is CASSLGDRGAKTQYF.

The chain employs TRBV21-1 and TRBJ2-7; TRBD1 is taken as the D call from the table, unchecked against the DNA. TRBV21-1 is classified as a pseudogene. The CDR3 length is 13 residues. CDR3 amino acids: CASSKTQGYEQYF. CDR3 DNA: TGTGCCAGCAGCAAAACACAGGGTTACGAGCAGTACTTC.

This chain connects TRBV7-2 to TRBJ2-1, with 8 bases lining up with TRBD1. The junction had 1 base not matched to a gene; V was cut back by 1 base and J by 2 bases. The CDR3 spans 15 residues. Germline V gene data show CDR1 as SGHTA and CDR2 as FQGNSA. The CDR3 reads CASSLETGAYNEQFF. The CDR3 region has the DNA TGTGCCAGCAGCTTAGAGACAGGGGCCTACAATGAGCAGTTCTTC.

The chain recombines TRBV30 with TRBJ1-5; D may be TRBD1 (6 bases). Trimming took off 1 base at V and 1 base at J, with 11 bases between the two ends. The CDR3 consists of 15 residues. The germline CDR1 and CDR2 sequences are GTSNPN and SVGIG (reference sequence). CDR3 coding DNA: TGTGCCTGGAGTGACGACAGGTTAAGCAATCAGCCCCAGCATTTT. Its translation: CAWSDDRLSNQPQHF. Based on the CDR3 plus reference TRBV30 and TRBJ1-5, the full variable domain is SQTIHQWPATLVQPVGSPLSLECTVEGTSNPNLYWYRQAAGRGLQLLFYSVGIGQISSEVPQNLSASRPQDRQFILSSKKLLLSDSGFYLCAWSDDRLSNQPQHFGDGTRLSIL.

The chain is built from TRBV29-1 and TRBJ2-1; D is ambiguous. Trimming shortened V by 2 bases and J by 6 bases, and 5 bases separated the two germline ends. The CDR3 consists of 11 residues. Germline V gene data show CDR1 as SQVTM and CDR2 as ANQGSEA. In nucleotides, the CDR3 is TGCAGCGTTGAAATGGTCAATGAGCAGTTCTTC. Its translation: CSVEMVNEQFF.

This clone was found once. V usage is TRBV2 and J usage is TRBJ2-3; 8 bases align to TRBD2. The germline V gene has CDR1 SNHLY and CDR2 FYNNEI. The CDR3 extends over 15 amino acids. V was clipped by 10 bases and J by 0 bases; unmatched bases: 9. Here the CDR3 DNA reads TGTGCCACCAAGACTAGCGTCACGAGCACAGATACGCAGTATTTT. Protein product: CATKTSVTSTDTQYF.

The chain joins TRBV30 to TRBJ2-5; D is unclear. This CDR3 spans 15 amino acids. Deletions cut 1 base from V and 2 bases from J, with 14 bases between. Germline loops: CDR1 GTSNPN, CDR2 SVGIG (reference sequence). The CDR3 nucleotides read TGTGCCTGGAGTGCAACTCGCTGGCGACAAGAGACCCAGTACTTC. As protein: CAWSATRWRQETQYF.

As concerns this clone: This CDR3 is also generated by other DNA sequences in the sample. The V gene is TRBV29-1, the J gene TRBJ1-1; tentative D call: TRBD1 (6 bases). The CDR3 runs to 13 residues. Germline CDR1 SQVTM, CDR2 ANQGSEA. Trimming cost V 3 bases and J 2 bases, with 10 bases left between them. This chain's CDR3 is CSVERGGNTEAFF. The CDR3 nucleotides read TGCAGCGTTGAGAGGGGGGGAAACACTGAAGCTTTCTTT. Full variable domain (outside the CDR3, taken from reference TRBV29-1 and TRBJ1-1): SAVISQKPSRDICQRGTSLTIQCQVDSQVTMMFWYRQQPGQSLTLIATANQGSEATYESGFVIDKFPISRPNLTFSTLTVSNMSPEDSSIYLCSVERGGNTEAFFGQGTRLTVV.

This chain connects TRBV6-5 to TRBJ2-3; tentative D call: TRBD2 (6 bases). The V gene's germline CDR1 is MNHEY and CDR2 SVGAGI. Trimming pared 2 bases from V and 3 bases from J, leaving 12 bases between. This CDR3 region has 15 residues. The DNA for the CDR3 is TGTGCCAGCAGTTACAGGCACCGGGGGACAGATACGCAGTATTTT. Translation: CASSYRHRGTDTQYF.

This clone appeared a single time. J is TRBJ1-5 and V is TRBV7-8; a weak D match, TRBD1 (5 bases). The germline V gene encodes CDR1 SGHVS and CDR2 FQNEAQ. The CDR3 extends over 14 amino acids. Deletions cut 1 base from V and 7 bases from J, with 11 bases between. The CDR3 is CASSLEVQGQPQHF. The DNA for the CDR3 is TGTGCCAGCAGCTTAGAGGTTCAGGGACAGCCCCAGCATTTT.

The gene calls are TRBV4-1 and TRBJ2-2, with 7 positions matching TRBD1. There are 17 residues in the CDR3. The V and J ends lost 1 base and 7 bases, in that order; junction bases with no gene match: 12. Germline V lookup: CDR1 MGHRA, CDR2 YSYEKL. CDR3 bases: TGCGCCAGCAGCCAAGCCCTGGACAGGAAGAGGGGCGGGGAGCTGTTTTTT. This sequence encodes CASSQALDRKRGGELFF.